This T cell receptor (beta chain) was documented in a study of T cells after yellow fever vaccination. The CDR3 extends over 14 amino acids. After removal of 4 bases from V and 10 bases from J, the junction contained 10 bases not matched to a gene. Germline V CDR1 and CDR2: MGHRA, YSYEKL. General study points: Abundant clonotypes from the bulk population could have been carried over as contaminants into FACS-sorted repertoires.

Making TCR cDNA involved 5'RACE template switching, which added UMIs and a universal primer site. TCRdb analysed the 5' RACE reads with MiXCR anew, one entry per CDR3 protein. Of fewer than 450,000 distinct CDR3 sequences listed, roughly 8.6% were seen once; the top ten hold approximately 18%. Comment on this clonotype: Its antigen is unidentified.

This sequence joins TRBV4-1 and TRBJ2-4; TRBD2 agrees at 7 bases. The clonotype comes from a young man who received the YFV17D yellow fever vaccine. The sample consisted of PBMCs, taken approximately 40 days after the first yellow fever vaccination. The CDR3 loop reads CASSRRDPGGIQYF. The CDR3 nucleotides are TGCGCCAGCAGCCGCCGGGACCCCGGGGGGATTCAGTACTTC.